Sequencing of this T cell receptor (beta chain) was carried out in a study of glioma-infiltrating T cells. Findings and limits, study-wide: CDR3 overlap between tissue and blood was very small. Above-expected tissue-blood divergence occurred in all gliomas, most in low-grade ones.

Using RNA template, CDR3s of TCR alpha and beta were amplified with iRepertoire arm-PCR. Tissue mRNA or PBMC total RNA, roughly 100-400 ng, went into one-step reverse transcription and amplification. TCRdb reanalysed the multiplex PCR reads using MiXCR and keeps one entry per CDR3 protein. Counted here are some 150,000 distinct CDR3 sequences, about 39% occurring once; the ten biggest clones make up roughly 20%. The table lists this clonotype with a few counts. The antigen is undetermined. Trimming took off 5 bases at V and 3 bases at J, with 14 bases between the two ends. The CDR3 consists of 14 residues. Looked up from germline, CDR1 is SGHTA and CDR2 is FQGNSA.

V is TRBV7-2 and J is TRBJ2-7, with D perhaps TRBD2 (5 bases). The clonotype comes from a human donor with low-grade glioma or glioblastoma, undergoing nonglioma brain surgery, or in good health (not recorded which). The sample was glioma tissue, nonneoplastic brain tissue, or PBMCs (not recorded which). CDR3 residues: CASSISSAGYEQYF. CDR3 nucleotides: TGTGCCAGCAGCATAAGTAGCGCGGGCTACGAGCAGTACTTC.